The rows below give T cell receptor beta chains drawn from one sample of a study of T cells in Graves' hyperthyroidism and ophthalmopathy. TCRdb re-called the multiplex PCR reads with MiXCR, one entry per CDR3 protein. This table holds 190,000 or so distinct CDR3 sequences, around 19% found once. The sequencing input was blood. These receptors were collected from a man aged 35 to 55 with Graves' hyperthyroidism. The CDR3 runs from the conserved cysteine through the conserved F or W. The order of the fields is J gene, D gene, clone size, V gene, CDR3 protein, CDR3 DNA. D genes are given only for firm matches. The listing skips clone size in some rows; elsewhere it reads once, few, many or a size class.

TRBJ2-3 | . | many | TRBV7-3 | CASSSRRETDTQYF | TGTGCCAGCAGCTCCCGCCGGGAGACAGATACGCAGTATTTT
TRBJ1-5 | . | many | TRBV12-3/TRBV12-4 | CASSFSRGVNQPQHF | TGTGCCAGCAGTTTCTCCAGGGGAGTAAATCAGCCCCAGCATTTT
TRBJ2-7 | . | . | TRBV20-1 | CSARGAGRAGEQYF | TGCAGTGCTAGAGGGGCAGGGAGAGCCGGGGAGCAGTACTTC
TRBJ2-5 | . | few | TRBV4-3 | CASSQDYLQETQYF | TGCGCCAGCAGCCAAGATTATCTCCAAGAGACCCAGTACTTC
TRBJ1-6 | TRBD1 | few | TRBV5-5 | CASSLVRGPISPLHF | TGTGCCAGCAGCTTGGTCAGGGGGCCAATTTCACCCCTCCACTTT
TRBJ2-3 | TRBD2 | many | TRBV4-3 | CASSQDNRVAGITDTQYF | TGCGCCAGCAGCCAAGATAACAGAGTAGCGGGGATCACAGATACGCAGTATTTT
TRBJ1-2 | . | many | TRBV11-2 | CASSPRTVPYGYTF | TGTGCCAGCAGCCCCCGAACAGTCCCTTATGGCTACACCTTC
TRBJ2-5 | TRBD2 | many | TRBV5-5 | CASSLAWTSAGGETQYF | TGTGCCAGCAGCTTGGCCTGGACTAGCGCTGGGGGGGAGACCCAGTACTTC
TRBJ2-1 | TRBD2 | . | TRBV20-1 | CSARVTSGSQQFF | TGCAGTGCTAGAGTGACTAGCGGGAGTCAGCAGTTCTTC
TRBJ2-7 | . | few | TRBV9 | CASSVAVSVYEQYF | TGTGCCAGCAGCGTAGCCGTTTCGGTATACGAGCAGTACTTC
TRBJ2-5 | TRBD1 | . | TRBV9 | CASSEGTGGVAETQYF | TGTGCCAGCAGCGAGGGGACAGGGGGCGTCGCGGAGACCCAGTACTTC
TRBJ2-1 | TRBD2 | . | TRBV2 | CASGGGLGLHEQFF | TGTGCCAGCGGGGGGGGACTAGGTTTACATGAGCAGTTCTTC
TRBJ1-1 | TRBD1 | . | TRBV6-5 | CASSYSRQGMNTEAFF | TGTGCCAGCAGTTACTCGCGACAGGGGATGAACACTGAAGCTTTCTTT
TRBJ1-1 | TRBD1 | many | TRBV28 | CASSSGTGEAEAFF | TGTGCCAGCAGTTCCGGGACAGGGGAAGCTGAAGCTTTCTTT
TRBJ1-5 | TRBD1 | . | TRBV4-1 | CASSHRGDRDYNQPQHF | TGCGCCAGCAGCCATCGAGGGGACAGGGATTACAATCAGCCCCAGCATTTT
TRBJ1-5 | TRBD1 | many | TRBV6-2/TRBV6-3 | CASSYDTGQGQPQHF | TGTGCCAGCAGTTATGATACGGGACAGGGACAGCCCCAGCATTTT
TRBJ2-3 | TRBD2 | many | TRBV5-4 | CASSLKVSGGSDTQYF | TGTGCCAGCAGCTTGAAGGTTAGCGGGGGGTCAGATACGCAGTATTTT
TRBJ1-5 | TRBD1 | . | TRBV20-1 | CSAHDRGRFSNQPQHF | TGCAGTGCTCACGACAGGGGGCGGTTTAGCAATCAGCCCCAGCATTTT
TRBJ2-1 | TRBD2 | few | TRBV20-1 | CSATPSGNYDEQFF | TGCAGTGCTACACCTAGCGGGAACTACGATGAGCAGTTCTTC
TRBJ1-2 | . | many | TRBV18 | CASSPPGRYGYTF | TGTGCCAGCTCACCACCAGGGAGGTATGGCTACACCTTC
TRBJ2-3 | TRBD2 | once | TRBV9 | CASSGGLAGVTDTQYF | TGTGCCAGCAGCGGGGGACTAGCGGGAGTTACAGATACGCAGTATTTT
TRBJ2-1 | . | . | TRBV18 | CASSAGSRNEQFF | TGTGCCAGCTCAGCCGGGAGTAGAAATGAGCAGTTCTTC
TRBJ2-1 | TRBD1 | few | TRBV19 | CATGTEIYNEQFF | TGTGCCACGGGGACAGAGATCTACAATGAGCAGTTCTTC
TRBJ1-6 | . | . | TRBV6-4 | CASRQTVPNSPLHF | TGTGCCAGCAGGCAGACAGTTCCGAATTCACCCCTCCACTTT
TRBJ2-5 | . | . | TRBV6-1 | CASSQRLQGSAETQYF | TGTGCCAGCAGTCAAAGGCTTCAGGGGTCCGCGGAGACCCAGTACTTC
TRBJ1-1 | TRBD1 | many | TRBV9 | CASSVEGARDTEAFF | TGTGCCAGCAGCGTAGAGGGGGCTAGGGACACTGAAGCTTTCTTT
TRBJ2-7 | . | . | TRBV28 | CASSLTGTSYEQYF | TGTGCCAGCAGTCTTACCGGGACATCGTACGAGCAGTACTTC
TRBJ2-5 | . | . | TRBV20-1 | CSAGTGTSLETQYF | TGCAGTGCTGGAACCGGGACGAGCCTGGAGACCCAGTACTTC
TRBJ2-7 | TRBD2 | . | TRBV7-9 | CASSLASGRAKEQYF | TGTGCCAGCAGCTTAGCTAGCGGGAGGGCCAAAGAGCAGTACTTC
TRBJ2-2 | . | few | TRBV20-1 | CSARTQNTGELFF | TGCAGTGCTCGTACTCAAAACACCGGGGAGCTGTTTTTT
TRBJ2-4 | . | many | TRBV2 | CASKSRQFDIQYF | TGTGCCAGCAAGTCTCGGCAATTCGACATTCAGTACTTC
TRBJ1-1 | TRBD1 | many | TRBV20-1 | CSARDRRMNTEAFF | TGCAGTGCTAGGGACAGGAGGATGAACACTGAAGCTTTCTTT
TRBJ1-1 | . | many | TRBV7-8 | CASSYRVGTNTEAFF | TGTGCCAGCAGCTATCGGGTAGGGACGAACACTGAAGCTTTCTTT
TRBJ1-1 | . | many | TRBV7-6 | CASSLSGVANTEAFF | TGTGCCAGCAGCCTATCAGGGGTGGCGAACACTGAAGCTTTCTTT
TRBJ2-1 | . | many | TRBV7-2 | CASSSEAAYNEQFF | TGTGCCAGCAGCTCAGAAGCGGCCTACAATGAGCAGTTCTTC
TRBJ1-5 | TRBD1 | many | TRBV20-1 | CSARDPDRAQPQHF | TGCAGTGCTAGAGACCCGGACAGGGCTCAGCCCCAGCATTTT